This T cell receptor beta chain comes out of a study of T cells in Graves' hyperthyroidism and ophthalmopathy. The source material, RNA transcripts, was used to amplify TCR beta CDR3 regions. Carried out on the TCR CDR3, a first-round RT-PCR used the HTBI primer set. MiXCR, run by TCRdb on the multiplex PCR reads, gives a single entry per CDR3 protein. Here the sample spans 350,000 or so distinct CDR3 sequences, 18% being singletons. The length of the CDR3 is 15 residues. Germline V gene data show CDR1 as LNHDA and CDR2 as SQIVND (reference sequence). The junction had 7 bases not matched to a gene; V was cut back by 6 bases and J by 7 bases.

The origin of this receptor is a woman in her forties or fifties with Graves' hyperthyroidism. The rearrangement joins TRBV19 to TRBJ2-1; TRBD2 matches 12 bases. The material sequenced was blood. CDR3 DNA sequence: TGTGCCAGTAGAGATCTAGGACTAGCGGGGAATGAGCAGTTCTTC. Its protein is CASRDLGLAGNEQFF.